These 22 T cell receptor beta chains share one sample of origin, sequenced in a study of T cell responses to AZD1222 COVID-19 vaccine. Sequenced by immunoSEQ multiplex PCR; TCRdb stores in-frame clones only, minus some. The repertoire holds 55,000 to 60,000 clones, with 85% as singletons. The specimen was peripheral blood, collected on day 0 of MenACWY control vaccination. Every receptor here comes from an adult in good health.

The chain joins TRBV28 to TRBJ1-4; D is perhaps TRBD1 (5 bases). The germline V gene has CDR1 MDHEN and CDR2 SYDVKM. This CDR3 spans 14 amino acids. V shed 2 bases and J shed 5 bases, with 9 bases lying between them. Written as DNA, the CDR3 is TGTGCCAGCAGTTTAAGTCAGGGAAATGAAAAACTGTTTTTT. It specifies CASSLSQGNEKLFF.

Written as DNA, the CDR3 is TGTGCCAGCAGCTCTGACGGACACAACACTGAAGCTTTCTTT. It yields the protein CASSSDGHNTEAFF. The chain recombines TRBV11-1 with TRBJ1-1, with D possibly matching TRBD1 (5 bases). The length of the CDR3 is 14 residues. V lost 4 bases to trimming and J lost 2 bases, with 11 bases between them. Germline V gives CDR1 SGHAT, CDR2 FQDESV (reference sequence).

The CDR3 loop reads CASIAGELGQPQHF. CDR3 coding DNA: TGTGCCAGCATCGCAGGGGAACTCGGGCAGCCCCAGCATTTT. The chain recombines TRBV6-5 with TRBJ1-5; D might be TRBD1 (6 bases). The CDR3 loop spans 14 amino acids. V gave up 7 bases and J gave up 7 bases, with 17 bases separating them. Per the germline V gene, CDR1 is MNHEY and CDR2 is SVGAGI.

The gene calls are TRBV19 and TRBJ2-2, with 9 bases lining up with TRBD2. The trim removed 4 bases at V and 4 bases at J, leaving 10 bases unmatched. Germline lookup yields CDR1 LNHDA and CDR2 SQIVND (reference sequence). This CDR3 contains 17 residues. CDR3 in DNA: TGTGCCAGTAGTAACTCGTTAGCGGGAGCGGCCACCGGGGAGCTGTTTTTT. This gives the protein CASSNSLAGAATGELFF.

This sequence joins TRBV27 and TRBJ2-3, with 14 bases matching TRBD2. The germline V gene has CDR1 MNHEY and CDR2 SMNVEV (reference sequence). V gave up 3 bases and J gave up 4 bases; unmatched junction bases: 0. There are 15 residues in the CDR3. In DNA, the CDR3 is TGTGCCAGCAGTTTGGGACTAGCGGGAGCAGATACGCAGTATTTT. Protein product: CASSLGLAGADTQYF.

The CDR3 coding sequence is TGCGCCAGCAGCCAAGATGGGACAGGGAACACAGATACGCAGTATTTT. This translates into CASSQDGTGNTDTQYF. This chain joins TRBV4-1 and TRBJ2-3; TRBD1 matches 9 bases. The V segment lost 0 bases and the J segment 2 bases; nucleotides outside the gene matches: 3. The CDR3 totals 16 residues. Germline lookup yields CDR1 MGHRA and CDR2 YSYEKL.

This chain links TRBV3-1 (or the pseudogene TRBV3-2) with TRBJ2-1; 9 nucleotides line up with TRBD2. CDR3 size: 16 residues. J lost 13 bases, V lost 1 base, and 14 bases had no gene match. In germline, CDR1 is LGHDT, CDR2 YNNKEL (reference sequence). CDR3 residues: CASSQVRTSVTAEQFF. The CDR3 region has the DNA TGTGCCAGCAGCCAAGTGAGGACTAGCGTCACGGCTGAACAGTTCTTC.

In this sample, this clone turned up once. The V call is TRBV5-3, the J call TRBJ2-7; 12 nucleotides line up with TRBD2. Being an ORF, TRBV5-3 has a function that is uncertain. The CDR3 runs to 17 residues. The trim removed 4 bases at V and 3 bases at J, leaving 11 bases unmatched. The CDR3 DNA follows: TGTGCCAGAAGCCGAGCTAGCGGGAGGGCTAAGTTCTACGAGCAGTACTTC. It yields the protein CARSRASGRAKFYEQYF.

This CDR3 is CASSSGPNNEQFF. CDR3 DNA sequence: TGTGCCAGCAGTTCCGGGCCAAACAATGAGCAGTTCTTC. The chain couples TRBV7-8 to TRBJ2-1; unclear D gene. This CDR3 has 13 residues. In germline, CDR1 is SGHVS, CDR2 FQNEAQ. The V end was cut by 6 bases, the J end by 5 bases, with 11 bases between.

The chain combines TRBV11-2 with TRBJ2-7, with 10 bases that match TRBD2. The germline CDR1 and CDR2 sequences are SGHAT and FQNNGV. J lost 4 bases, V lost 0 bases, and 12 bases had no gene match. The CDR3 runs to 18 residues. CDR3 coding DNA: TGTGCCAGCAGCTTAGAGCGTCCCGGGACTAGCGAGAGATACGAGCAGTACTTC. It translates to CASSLERPGTSERYEQYF.

The chain uses TRBV19 and TRBJ2-7, with a tentative D call TRBD1 (5 bases). This CDR3 is 13 amino acids long. V shed 5 bases and J shed 3 bases, with 11 bases lying between them. In germline, CDR1 is LNHDA, CDR2 SQIVND (reference sequence). This CDR3 is CASSLGQLYEQYF. DNA for the CDR3: TGTGCCAGTAGTTTGGGGCAGCTCTACGAGCAGTACTTC. The full variable domain, rest sourced from reference TRBV19 and TRBJ2-7, is DGGITQSPKYLFRKEGQNVTLSCEQNLNHDAMYWYRQDPGQGLRLIYYSQIVNDFQKGDIAEGYSVSREKKESFPLTVTSAQKNPTAFYLCASSLGQLYEQYFGPGTRLTVT.

V gene TRBV7-9 combines with J gene TRBJ1-3; D is ambiguous. Germline V gene data show CDR1 as SEHNR and CDR2 as FQNEAQ (reference sequence). Trimming shortened V by 6 bases and J by 1 base, and 10 bases separated the two germline ends. The CDR3 extends over 14 amino acids. CDR3 sequence reads: CASRSGNSGNTIYF. CDR3 DNA sequence: TGTGCCAGCAGGAGCGGCAATTCTGGAAACACCATATATTTT.

The V call is TRBV18, the J call TRBJ2-1, with TRBD2 matching 7 bases. From germline, CDR1 is KGHSH and CDR2 LQKENI. This CDR3 comprises 13 residues. After removal of 4 bases from V and 9 bases from J, the junction contained 6 bases not matched to a gene. CDR3 DNA: TGTGCCAGCTCACTAAGACTAGCTTCTGAGCAGTTCTTC. Amino acid sequence: CASSLRLASEQFF.

CDR3 DNA sequence: TGTGCCAGCTCCGGACACTACAATCAGCCCCAGCATTTT. It translates to CASSGHYNQPQHF. V is TRBV6-5 and J is TRBJ1-5; weak D call: TRBD1 (5 bases). Trimming stripped 8 bases from V and 3 bases from J, with 11 bases between. Germline CDR1 reads MNHEY; CDR2 reads SVGAGI. This CDR3 is built from 13 residues.

This clone was observed a few times. This rearrangement joins TRBV6-4 to TRBJ1-6, with TRBD1 as a possible D gene (5 bases). Trimming stripped 6 bases from V and 1 base from J, with 7 bases between. This CDR3 comprises 14 residues. Germline values: CDR1 MRHNA, CDR2 SNTAGT. In DNA form, the CDR3 reads TGTGCCAGCAGGGACACATCCTATAATTCACCCCTCCACTTT. Its translation: CASRDTSYNSPLHF.

The chain has TRBV7-9 and TRBJ2-5, with 7 bases that match TRBD1. The CDR3 consists of 16 residues. With V trimmed by 5 bases and J by 0 bases, 9 bases remained unmatched. Germline V gives CDR1 SEHNR, CDR2 FQNEAQ (reference sequence). CDR3 sequence (DNA): TGTGCCAGCAGCCCGGGACAGAGACCGTACCAAGAGACCCAGTACTTC. This sequence encodes CASSPGQRPYQETQYF.

The chain uses TRBV21-1 and TRBJ1-1; the table assigns TRBD1, which was not confirmed against the DNA. TRBV21-1 is a pseudogene. CDR3 size: 19 residues. The CDR3 here is CASSKEVRTGGKKNTEAFF. The CDR3, as DNA: TGTGCCAGCAGCAAAGAAGTGAGGACAGGGGGTAAGAAGAACACTGAAGCTTTCTTT.

This sequence joins TRBV7-2 and TRBJ1-4, with a possible D match to TRBD1 (6 bases). Germline CDR1 is SGHTA and CDR2 is FQGNSA. Trimming stripped 5 bases from V and 3 bases from J, with 13 bases between. There are 15 residues in the CDR3. CDR3 loop: CASSRGQLANEKLFF. CDR3 sequence (DNA): TGTGCCAGCAGCAGAGGACAGCTAGCTAATGAAAAACTGTTTTTT.

The rearrangement uses TRBV27 and TRBJ1-2, with D tentatively TRBD1 (6 bases). From germline, CDR1 is MNHEY and CDR2 SMNVEV (reference sequence). This CDR3 is built from 15 residues. V gave up 5 bases and J gave up 4 bases, with 17 bases separating them. The CDR3, as DNA: TGTGCCAGCAGTCTTACGGGGGGCTCCCTCTATGGCTACACCTTC. Its protein product is CASSLTGGSLYGYTF.

The V gene is TRBV3-1 (or the pseudogene TRBV3-2), the J gene TRBJ2-5; D may be TRBD2 (6 bases). Deletions cut 2 bases from V and 5 bases from J, with 12 bases between. In germline, CDR1 is LGHDT, CDR2 YNNKEL (reference sequence). The CDR3 totals 14 residues. The CDR3 loop reads CASSQTLARETQYF. In DNA, the CDR3 is TGTGCCAGCAGCCAAACCCTAGCGCGGGAGACCCAGTACTTC.

V usage is TRBV5-1 and J usage is TRBJ1-2, with D possibly matching TRBD1 (6 bases). The CDR3 sequence is 14 residues long. In germline, CDR1 is SGHRS, CDR2 YFSETQ. Trimming cost V 4 bases and J 2 bases, with 12 bases left between them. DNA of the CDR3: TGCGCCAGCAGCACTGGACAGAACAACTATGGCTACACCTTC. As protein: CASSTGQNNYGYTF. The complete variable domain, with remaining parts taken from reference TRBV5-1 and TRBJ1-2, reads KAGVTQTPRYLIKTRGQQVTLSCSPISGHRSVSWYQQTPGQGLQFLFEYFSETQRNKGNFPGRFSGRQFSNSRSEMNVSTLELGDSALYLCASSTGQNNYGYTFGSGTRLTVV.

The V and J genes are TRBV4-3 and TRBJ2-1, with D perhaps matching TRBD2 (6 bases). The CDR3 sequence is 16 residues long. Germline loops: CDR1 LGHNA, CDR2 YSLEER. Trimming cost V 1 base and J 2 bases, with 12 bases left between them. The CDR3 here is CASSQAVGRTYNEQFF. In nucleotides, the CDR3 is TGCGCCAGCAGCCAAGCCGTCGGGAGAACCTACAATGAGCAGTTCTTC.